Here is one T cell receptor (beta chain) with its context. This clone was seen only once. The target of this receptor is not known. Base qualities were left out, and no much larger clone turns up one base away. This sample is drawn from a study of PD-1 blockade in mismatch repair-deficient tumors (dated by TCRdb to about 2017). Regarding the study in general: Between late 2013 and 2016, the trial enrolled roughly 86 consecutive patients with roughly twelve types of mismatch repair-deficient cancer, all of whom had received prior treatment and were progressing. Tumor-associated T cell clones were tracked in the peripheral blood of patients responding to PD-1 blockade by deep sequencing of TCR CDR3 regions. Summary of the overall study and its limitations: Rapid expansion after pembrolizumab followed by contraction, generally before radiologic responses, was shown by tumor-resident clones, which were often undetectable in blood before treatment.

V and J are truncated by 6 bases and 0 bases respectively, leaving an intervening sequence of 5 bases. Including the terminal cysteine and phenylalanine, the CDR3 comprises 12 residues. Solely the CDR3 DNA is kept, with 36 bases framed from the first base. CDR1 and CDR2, per the germline V gene, are KGHSH and LQKENI. Libraries were made using the immunoSEQ multiplex PCR assay. The immuneACCESS repertoire file appears here via TCRdb, limited to in-frame rearrangements. These files lack a portion of the clones; in checked studies, under half of the deficit traces to unresolved V genes, and the cause of the others is not known. The sample profile shows about 38,000 clones; about four fifths of them were found once. Together, the top ten hold 22% of the sample. Mismatch repair deficiency in every enrolled patient was established by polymerase chain reaction or immunohistochemistry. TCR sequencing was carried out for a few patients who responded to pembrolizumab therapy. Pembrolizumab PD-1 blockade was prospectively tested in advanced mismatch repair-deficient cancers, regardless of tissue of origin, in the phase II trial. Peripheral blood T cell samples were collected serially, before PD-1 blockade began and at several time points afterward. Blood sampling times were expressed in weeks after the first pembrolizumab dose.

The TCR originated in an adult with mismatch repair-deficient cancer. The source material was peripheral blood, sampled 4 weeks after starting pembrolizumab. The sequence is built from TRBV18 and TRBJ1-1, with the identity of the D gene unclear. The CDR3 protein: CASSTLNTEAFF. Here is the DNA: TGTGCCAGCTCGACCTTGAACACTGAAGCTTTCTTT.